This T cell receptor beta chain emerged from a study of cytomegalovirus exposure and HLA in healthy donors. The CDR3 sequence is 15 residues long. The V gene lost 5 bases and the J gene lost 0 bases, with 13 bases spanning the gap. CDR1 is SGHVS, CDR2 FNYEAQ, per germline. PCR involved 60 Vbeta and 13 Jbeta primers. Repertoires were generated with immunoSEQ multiplex PCR, while TCRdb's copy carries only in-frame clones and drops some. Altogether about 150,000 clones are present, 80% to 90% being singletons, with the ten largest covering 2% to 2.5%. The sequence was collected from a woman under 30 in good health and CMV-seronegative. What was sequenced was PBMCs. The chain has TRBV7-6 and TRBJ2-5, with a possible D match to TRBD1 (6 bases). The CDR3 reads CASSRRTEYQETQYF. For the CDR3, the DNA is TGTGCCAGCAGCCGCCGGACAGAGTACCAAGAGACCCAGTACTTC.